This T cell receptor beta chain was sequenced for a study of regulatory T cells in long-lasting Graves disease. The V gene's germline CDR1 is DFQATT and CDR2 SNEGSKA (reference sequence). The ends lost 5 bases at V and 4 bases at J; junction bases unmatched: 14. The CDR3 totals 15 residues. Time point defined: newly diagnosed GD, antithyroid drugs for less than 3 months. Extracted PBMC RNA gave rise to the TCR library. Both iRepertoire HTBI primers and Arm-PCR of CDR3 regions were used to build the TCR beta libraries. TCRdb fed the multiplex PCR reads into MiXCR, producing one record per CDR3 protein. The sample contains some 450,000 distinct CDR3 sequences, around 15% of which appear only once. A further study also used this sample, focusing on T cells in Graves' hyperthyroidism and ophthalmopathy.

The chain has TRBV20-1 and TRBJ2-7; TRBD1 agrees at 7 bases. The source is a woman aged 30 to 39 with Graves disease. The starting material was peripheral blood mononuclear cells (PBMCs), obtained at new diagnosis, from a patient treated with antithyroid drugs. The CDR3 here is CSASPSTGQVYEQYF. DNA for the CDR3: TGCAGTGCTTCCCCCTCAACCGGACAGGTTTACGAGCAGTACTTC.